The T cell receptor beta chain described here comes from a study of human T cells and chemical hapten exposure (dated by TCRdb to about 2021). Notes on the research overall: For sensitization, 2% DPC in acetone was applied to a 2 cm by 2 cm area of upper inner arm skin. Nearly 30 alopecia patients gave blood for TCR sequencing at one to four time points (pre-sensitization, 2, 6 and 24 weeks). Throughout the study period of around 24 weeks, patients also received therapeutic DPC doses to the scalp every week. Libraries were combined into a pool for sequencing, and differences in TCR yield between samples came mainly from small differences in library volumes within the pool. Peripheral blood TCR repertoire changes were tracked in vivo in alopecia patients during primary and secondary sensitization to the hapten diphenylcyclopropenone (DPC). Blood was sampled from patients pre-sensitization (week 0) and at 2, 6 and about 24 weeks after DPC sensitization. Patch tests used Finn chambers with 0.01% DPC on the upper back, scored after 6 days by International Contact Dermatitis Research Group standards. The patient cohort, mostly female, included alopecia areata with under or over 50% scalp involvement, alopecia totalis and alopecia universalis. Overall study results and their limits: Repeated subsampling changed both the strength of the expansion versus patch-test correlation and the threshold at which that correlation became significant. Because all patients had alopecia, a presumed autoimmune disease, the immune response of the patients might differ from that of healthy individuals. A positive correlation was found between the number of PT1 expanded TCRs and patch test score, with significance reached at thresholds 8, 16 and 32 but not 4. DPC sensitization did not change the number of TCRs with a frequency above 1 in 1000, and there was no evidence of changes in global repertoire structure. Expanded TCRs formed significantly more large CDR3 similarity clusters than pre-sensitization or healthy control sets, consistent with antigen-driven responses.

The time point label on this specimen signifies: patch test 1, 2 weeks after DPC sensitization. The intended sense of this specimen's treatment or condition label: therapeutic diphenylcyclopropenone sensitization with weekly scalp DPC. At every patch-test visit, the blood draw took place before the patch test was put on. Patients were eligible if aged 18 to 70, diagnosed with alopecia and judged suitable for DPC therapy, and pregnant patients were excluded. Unfractionated whole blood was collected in Tempus Blood RNA tubes, and total RNA was extracted from that blood. Preparation of the library involved RACE. Sequencing was carried out with a NextSeq 500. During library preparation, unique molecular identifiers were attached to individual cDNA molecules so that TCRs could be counted in a quantitative, reproducible way. Both TCR alpha and TCR beta chains were sequenced from each blood RNA sample. Turning to the authors' computational methods: The median number of TCRs per sample was over 95,000, ranging from about 20,000 to 690,600. V, J and CDR3 annotation of the TCR reads was carried out using the Decombinator software suite. For the PS versus PT1 abundance plots, all samples were subsampled to the same number of TCRs (28,000). TCRs were defined as expanded if absent before sensitization and observed at least eight times at the 2-week time point. TCRdb reprocessing: public reads trimmed at Q25 with fastp, clones called with MiXCR, in-frame beta chains kept. Entries that share a CDR3 protein sequence are merged under the most common genes and DNA. The V and J calls were not made by the authors but by TCRdb's processing. The sample contains approximately 49,000 distinct CDR3 sequences, 9% to 9.5% of them found a single time. 4.5% of the sample is held by the ten biggest clonotypes.

This clonotype has at least ten counts. This receptor's antigen is unknown. No quality values exist for individual bases; no much larger clone is one base distant. This sample comprised whole blood, obtained in connection with sensitization to the hapten diphenylcyclopropenone (DPC). The TCR was taken from a woman between 50 and 59 years old with alopecia areata. Some clones in this sample may be carry-over from other donors' samples.

The DNA reads TGTGCCAGCAGATCGGGCTCTGAAGCTTTCTTT. Its translation reads: CASRSGSEAFF. The chain is assembled from TRBV28 and TRBJ1-1, with no confident D gene call. As encoded in the germline V gene, CDR1 is MDHEN while CDR2 is SYDVKM. V gives up 6 bases and J gives up 6 bases, and the segment between their germline ends measures 8 bases. The CDR3 numbers 11 residues from cysteine through phenylalanine. The sequence is cut down to CDR3 DNA, 33 bases in frame from base 1.